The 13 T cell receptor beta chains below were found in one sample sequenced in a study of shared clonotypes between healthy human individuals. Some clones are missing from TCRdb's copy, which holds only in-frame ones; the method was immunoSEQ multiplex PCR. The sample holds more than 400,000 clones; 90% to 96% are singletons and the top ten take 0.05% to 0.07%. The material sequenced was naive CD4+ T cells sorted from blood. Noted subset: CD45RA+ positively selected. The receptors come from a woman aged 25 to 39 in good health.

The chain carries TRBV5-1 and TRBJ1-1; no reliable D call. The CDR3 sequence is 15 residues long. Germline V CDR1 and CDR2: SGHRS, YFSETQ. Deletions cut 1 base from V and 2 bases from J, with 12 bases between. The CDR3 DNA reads TGCGCCAGCAGCTTGTTGGCAGGAACAAACACTGAAGCTTTCTTT. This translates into CASSLLAGTNTEAFF.

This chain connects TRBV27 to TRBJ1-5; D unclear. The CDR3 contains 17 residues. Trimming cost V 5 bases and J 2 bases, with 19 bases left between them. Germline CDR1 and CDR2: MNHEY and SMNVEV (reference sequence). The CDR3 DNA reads TGTGCCAGCAGTCCGGTGTGGGGTATTGGAGGCAATCAGCCCCAGCATTTT. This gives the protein CASSPVWGIGGNQPQHF.

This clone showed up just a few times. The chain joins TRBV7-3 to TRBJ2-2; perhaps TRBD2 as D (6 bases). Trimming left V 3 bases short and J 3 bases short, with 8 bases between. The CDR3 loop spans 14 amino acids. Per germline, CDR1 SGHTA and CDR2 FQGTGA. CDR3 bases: TGTGCCAGCAGCTTGACTAGGTACACCGGGGAGCTGTTTTTT. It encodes CASSLTRYTGELFF.

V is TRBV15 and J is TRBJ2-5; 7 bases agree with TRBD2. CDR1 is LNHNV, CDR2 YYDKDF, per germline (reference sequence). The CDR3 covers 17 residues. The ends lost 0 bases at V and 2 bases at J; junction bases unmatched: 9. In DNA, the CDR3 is TGTGCCACCAGCAGAGATCTCGCGGGAGCGGGTCAAGAGACCCAGTACTTC. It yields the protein CATSRDLAGAGQETQYF. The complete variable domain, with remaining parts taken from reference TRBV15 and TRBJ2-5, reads DAMVIQNPRYQVTQFGKPVTLSCSQTLNHNVMYWYQQKSSQAPKLLFHYYDKDFNNEADTPDNFQSRRPNTSFCFLDIRSPGLGDTAMYLCATSRDLAGAGQETQYFGPGTRLLVL.

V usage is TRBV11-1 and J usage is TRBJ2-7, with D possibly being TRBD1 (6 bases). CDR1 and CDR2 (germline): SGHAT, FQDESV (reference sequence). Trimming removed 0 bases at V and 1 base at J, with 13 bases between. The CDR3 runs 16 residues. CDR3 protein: CASSLAETGKSYEQYF. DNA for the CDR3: TGTGCCAGCAGCTTAGCTGAGACAGGTAAATCCTACGAGCAGTACTTC.

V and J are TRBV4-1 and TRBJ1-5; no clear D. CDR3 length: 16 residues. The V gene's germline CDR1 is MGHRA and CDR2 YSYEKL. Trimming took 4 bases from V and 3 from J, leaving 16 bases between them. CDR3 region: CASSPGYLGDNQPQHF. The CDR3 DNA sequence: TGCGCCAGCAGCCCGGGCTACCTCGGTGACAATCAGCCCCAGCATTTT.

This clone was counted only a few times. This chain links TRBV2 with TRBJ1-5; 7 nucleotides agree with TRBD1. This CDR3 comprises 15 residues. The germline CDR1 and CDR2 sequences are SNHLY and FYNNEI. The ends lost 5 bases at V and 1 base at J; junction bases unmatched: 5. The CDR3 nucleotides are TGTGCCAGCAGTCGACAGGGCTTAAGCAATCAGCCCCAGCATTTT. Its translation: CASSRQGLSNQPQHF.

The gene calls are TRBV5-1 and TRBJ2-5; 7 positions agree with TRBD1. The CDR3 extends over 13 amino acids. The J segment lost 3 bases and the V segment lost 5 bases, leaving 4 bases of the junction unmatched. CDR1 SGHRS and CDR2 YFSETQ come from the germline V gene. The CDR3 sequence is CASRTGEEETQYF. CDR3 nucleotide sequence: TGCGCCAGCAGAACAGGGGAAGAAGAGACCCAGTACTTC.

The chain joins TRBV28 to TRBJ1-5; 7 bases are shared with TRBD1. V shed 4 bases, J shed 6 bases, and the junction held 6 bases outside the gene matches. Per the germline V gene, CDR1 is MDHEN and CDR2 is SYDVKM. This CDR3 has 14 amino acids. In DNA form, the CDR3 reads TGTGCCAGCAGTTCAACAGGGGTTGTTCAGCCCCAGCATTTT. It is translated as CASSSTGVVQPQHF.

This CDR3 is CASSIQDTSHTQYF. Written as DNA, the CDR3 is TGTGCCAGTAGTATCCAGGACACTTCACATACGCAGTATTTT. The chain joins TRBV19 to TRBJ2-3, with D perhaps matching TRBD1 (5 bases). Trimming removed 3 bases at V and 7 bases at J, with 14 bases between. The CDR3 loop spans 14 amino acids. Per germline, CDR1 LNHDA and CDR2 SQIVND (reference sequence).

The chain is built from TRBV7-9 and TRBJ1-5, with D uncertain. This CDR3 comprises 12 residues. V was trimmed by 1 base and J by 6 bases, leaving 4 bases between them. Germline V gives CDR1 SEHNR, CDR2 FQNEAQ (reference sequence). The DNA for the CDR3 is TGTGCCAGCAGCTTAGGGAGTCAGCCCCAGCATTTT. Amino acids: CASSLGSQPQHF.

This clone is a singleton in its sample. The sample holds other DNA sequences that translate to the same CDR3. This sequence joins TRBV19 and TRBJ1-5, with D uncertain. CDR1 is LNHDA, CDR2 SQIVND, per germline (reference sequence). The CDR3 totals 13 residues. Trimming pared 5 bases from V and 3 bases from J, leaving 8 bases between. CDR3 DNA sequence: TGTGCCAGTAGTGTGGGGATCAATCAGCCCCAGCATTTT. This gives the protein CASSVGINQPQHF.

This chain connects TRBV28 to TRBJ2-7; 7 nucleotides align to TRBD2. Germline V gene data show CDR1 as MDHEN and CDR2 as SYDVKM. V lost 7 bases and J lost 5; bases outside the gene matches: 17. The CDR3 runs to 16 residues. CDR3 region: CASTPVGGEGRNEQYF. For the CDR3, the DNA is TGTGCCAGCACGCCCGTGGGGGGGGAGGGAAGGAACGAGCAGTACTTC. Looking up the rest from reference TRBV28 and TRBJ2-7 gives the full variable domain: DVKVTQSSRYLVKRTGEKVFLECVQDMDHENMFWYRQDPGLGLRLIYFSYDVKMKEKGDIPEGYSVSREKKERFSLILESASTNQTSMYLCASTPVGGEGRNEQYFGPGTRLTVT.